Listed below are T cell receptor beta chains from one sample, sequenced in a study of shared T cell receptors in the human thymus. Repertoires were generated with immunoSEQ multiplex PCR, while TCRdb's copy carries only in-frame clones and drops some. The data contain approximately 660,000 clones, around 89% of them singletons. This same sample was also taken into another study, of human thymus T cells.

The sample comprised thymocytes. These receptors originate from a boy under three years old with a congenital heart defect. Each CDR3 is given with its conserved first and last residue. Fields, in order: clone size, J gene, D gene, V gene, CDR3 DNA, CDR3 protein. A D gene is named only where the DNA matches it firmly. Part of the rows lack a size; the others show once, few, many or a class for expanded clones.

size: .
J: TRBJ2-1
D: .
V: TRBV27
DNA: TGTGCCAGCAGCCATCCCCTTTGGACTGTCAGCGAGCAGTTCTTC
CDR3: CASSHPLWTVSEQFF

size: .
J: TRBJ2-2
D: TRBD1
V: TRBV7-3
DNA: TGTGCCAGCAGCCCTGGGCAGGGGGACGGGGAGCTGTTTTTT
CDR3: CASSPGQGDGELFF

size: .
J: TRBJ1-2
D: TRBD1
V: TRBV14
DNA: TGTGCCAGCAGCCAAGAAGGGACAGGGAAGGGCTACACCTTC
CDR3: CASSQEGTGKGYTF

size: few
J: TRBJ2-1
D: .
V: TRBV5-5
DNA: TGTGCCAGCAGCTTGGACTCCCCCCTCAATGAGCAGTTCTTC
CDR3: CASSLDSPLNEQFF

size: .
J: TRBJ2-1
D: .
V: TRBV27
DNA: TGTGCCAGCAGACCACGGGGCGGGACCAATGAGCAGTTCTTC
CDR3: CASRPRGGTNEQFF

size: .
J: TRBJ2-5
D: .
V: TRBV4-2
DNA: TGTGCCAGCAGCCAAGGCGCCCTGGGGCGGAGAGAGACCCAGTACTTC
CDR3: CASSQGALGRRETQYF

size: .
J: TRBJ1-5
D: .
V: TRBV4-1
DNA: TGCGCCAGCAGCGAACAGGGACAGCCCCAGCATTTT
CDR3: CASSEQGQPQHF

size: .
J: TRBJ2-5
D: TRBD2
V: TRBV15
DNA: TGTGCCACCAGCAGGCGACTAGCGGGAGGTAGCGAGACCCAGTACTTC
CDR3: CATSRRLAGGSETQYF

size: .
J: TRBJ2-7
D: .
V: TRBV27
DNA: TGTGCCAGCAGTTTTCTAGCGTCTTACGAGCAGTACTTC
CDR3: CASSFLASYEQYF

size: .
J: TRBJ2-5
D: .
V: TRBV5-1
DNA: TGCGCCAGCAGCTTGGATTCGGTGAGGGAGACCCAGTACTTC
CDR3: CASSLDSVRETQYF

size: .
J: TRBJ2-1
D: TRBD2
V: TRBV4-3
DNA: TGCGCCAGCAGCCGCGGGACTAGCAGCTACAATGAGCAGTTCTTC
CDR3: CASSRGTSSYNEQFF

size: once
J: TRBJ1-1
D: TRBD1
V: TRBV10-3
DNA: TGTGCCATCAGAGACAGGGAAGGGGCTGAAGCTTTCTTT
CDR3: CAIRDREGAEAFF

size: .
J: TRBJ2-5
D: TRBD2
V: TRBV25-1
DNA: TGTGCCAGCCGGACTAGCGAAGAGACCCAGTACTTC
CDR3: CASRTSEETQYF

size: .
J: TRBJ1-2
D: .
V: TRBV19
DNA: TGTGCCAGTACAAAAGGCGGGGCGCGGCCTGCCTATGGCTACACCTTC
CDR3: CASTKGGARPAYGYTF

size: .
J: TRBJ2-1
D: .
V: TRBV2
DNA: TGTGCCCGGAGGGGAGGAGATGAGCAGTTCTTC
CDR3: CARRGGDEQFF

size: .
J: TRBJ2-2
D: TRBD2
V: TRBV2
DNA: TGTGCCAGCAGTGAAGACGTATTAGGGCTAGCGGGAGTAGGAACCGGGGAGCTGTTTTTT
CDR3: CASSEDVLGLAGVGTGELFF

size: .
J: TRBJ2-1
D: .
V: TRBV11-2
DNA: TGTGCCAGCAGCCGCGCAAGGAGTGCGTACAATGAGCAGTTCTTC
CDR3: CASSRARSAYNEQFF

size: .
J: TRBJ1-2
D: .
V: TRBV6-5
DNA: TGTGCCAGCAGAATCAACGAGGGAACTTATGGCTACACCTTC
CDR3: CASRINEGTYGYTF

size: .
J: TRBJ2-5
D: TRBD2
V: TRBV11-2
DNA: TGTGCCAGCCTGCGGGAGGGTCAAGAGACCCAGTACTTC
CDR3: CASLREGQETQYF

size: once
J: TRBJ2-3
D: TRBD2
V: TRBV25-1
DNA: TGTGCCAGCAGAGGGGGAACTAGCGGGAACGCTAGCACAGATACGCAGTATTTT
CDR3: CASRGGTSGNASTDTQYF